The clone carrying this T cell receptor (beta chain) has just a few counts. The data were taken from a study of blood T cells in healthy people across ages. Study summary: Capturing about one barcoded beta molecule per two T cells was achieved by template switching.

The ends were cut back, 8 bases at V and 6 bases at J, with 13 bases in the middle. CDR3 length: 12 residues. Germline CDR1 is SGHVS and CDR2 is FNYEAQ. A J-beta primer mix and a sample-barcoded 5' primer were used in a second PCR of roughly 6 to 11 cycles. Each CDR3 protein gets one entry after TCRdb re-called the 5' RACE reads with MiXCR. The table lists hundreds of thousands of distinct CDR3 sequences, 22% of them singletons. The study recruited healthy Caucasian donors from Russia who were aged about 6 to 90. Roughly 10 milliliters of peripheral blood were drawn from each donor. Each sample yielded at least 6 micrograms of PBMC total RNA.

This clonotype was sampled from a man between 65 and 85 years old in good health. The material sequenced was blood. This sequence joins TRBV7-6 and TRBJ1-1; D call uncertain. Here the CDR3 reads CASSTGVSEAFF. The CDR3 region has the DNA TGTGCCAGCTCTACTGGGGTTTCTGAAGCTTTCTTT. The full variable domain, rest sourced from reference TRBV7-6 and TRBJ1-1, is GAGVSQSPRYKVTKRGQDVALRCDPISGHVSLYWYRQALGQGPEFLTYFNYEAQQDKSGLPNDRFSAERPEGSISTLTIQRTEQRDSAMYRCASSTGVSEAFFGQGTRLTVV.